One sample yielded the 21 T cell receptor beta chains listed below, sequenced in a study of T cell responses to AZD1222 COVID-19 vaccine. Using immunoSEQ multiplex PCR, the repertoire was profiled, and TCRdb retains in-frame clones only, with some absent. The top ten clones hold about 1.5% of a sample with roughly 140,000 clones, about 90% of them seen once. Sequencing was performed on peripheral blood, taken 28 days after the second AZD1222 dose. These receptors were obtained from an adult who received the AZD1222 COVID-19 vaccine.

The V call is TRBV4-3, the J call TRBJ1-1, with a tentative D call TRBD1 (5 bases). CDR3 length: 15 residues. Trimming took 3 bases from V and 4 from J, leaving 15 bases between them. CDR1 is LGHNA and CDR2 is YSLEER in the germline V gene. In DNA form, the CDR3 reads TGCGCCAGCAGCCATGGGGCAGGGTCGATCACTGAAGCTTTCTTT. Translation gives CASSHGAGSITEAFF.

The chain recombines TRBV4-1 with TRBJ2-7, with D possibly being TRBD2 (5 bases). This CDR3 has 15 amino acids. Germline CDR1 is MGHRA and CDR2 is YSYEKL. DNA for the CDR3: TGCGTACACCGGACTGATCGTCGAGGCTCCTACGAGCAGTACGTC. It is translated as CVHRTDRRGSYEQYV.

CDR3 nucleotides: TGTGCCAGCAGTTCGGCCCAGGGAAATTCACCCCTCCACTTT. Its protein product is CASSSAQGNSPLHF. The V gene is TRBV6-6, the J gene TRBJ1-6; a possible D gene is TRBD1 (5 bases). The CDR3 sequence is 14 residues long. Germline CDR1 and CDR2: MNHNY and SVGAGI (reference sequence). V was trimmed by 4 bases and J by 7 bases, leaving 11 bases between them.

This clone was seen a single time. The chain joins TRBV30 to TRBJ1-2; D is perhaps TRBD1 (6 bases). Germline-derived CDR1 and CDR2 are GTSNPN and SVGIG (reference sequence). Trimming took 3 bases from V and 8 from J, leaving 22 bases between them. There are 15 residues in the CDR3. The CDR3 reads CAWSQKVGGAQGYTF. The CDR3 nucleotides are TGTGCCTGGAGCCAAAAGGTCGGGGGGGCTCAAGGCTACACCTTC.

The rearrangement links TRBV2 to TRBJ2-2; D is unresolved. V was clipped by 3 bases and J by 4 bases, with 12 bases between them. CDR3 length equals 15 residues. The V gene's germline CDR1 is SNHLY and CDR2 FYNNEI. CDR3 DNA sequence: TGTGCCAGCAGTGAGCGCCCCCGCAGCACCGGGGAGCTGTTTTTT. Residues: CASSERPRSTGELFF. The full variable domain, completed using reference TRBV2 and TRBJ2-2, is EPEVTQTPSHQVTQMGQEVILRCVPISNHLYFYWYRQILGQKVEFLVSFYNNEISEKSEIFDDQFSVERPDGSNFTLKIRSTKLEDSAMYFCASSERPRSTGELFFGEGSRLTVL.

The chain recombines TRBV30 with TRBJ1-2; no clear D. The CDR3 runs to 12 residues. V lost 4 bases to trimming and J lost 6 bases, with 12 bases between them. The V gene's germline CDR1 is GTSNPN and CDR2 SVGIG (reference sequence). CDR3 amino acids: CAWIQDTHGYTF. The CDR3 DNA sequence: TGTGCCTGGATCCAGGATACCCATGGCTACACCTTC.

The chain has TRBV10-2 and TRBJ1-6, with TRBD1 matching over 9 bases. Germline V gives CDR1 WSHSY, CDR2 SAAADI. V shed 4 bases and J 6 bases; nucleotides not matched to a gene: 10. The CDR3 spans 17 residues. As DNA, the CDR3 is TGCGCCAGCAGTGGAAGGGGACAGGGAGACCGTAATTCACCCCTCCACTTT. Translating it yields CASSGRGQGDRNSPLHF.

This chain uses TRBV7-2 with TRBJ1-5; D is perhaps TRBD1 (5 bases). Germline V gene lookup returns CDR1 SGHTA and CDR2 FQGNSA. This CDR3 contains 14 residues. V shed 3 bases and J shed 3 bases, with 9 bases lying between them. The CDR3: CASSLPGPNQPQHF. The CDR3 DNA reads TGTGCCAGCAGCTTGCCGGGACCCAATCAGCCCCAGCATTTT.

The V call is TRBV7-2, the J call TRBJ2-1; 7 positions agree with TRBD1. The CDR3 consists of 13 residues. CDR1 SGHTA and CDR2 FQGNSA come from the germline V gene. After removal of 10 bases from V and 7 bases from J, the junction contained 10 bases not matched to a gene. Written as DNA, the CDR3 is TGTGCCATCCCGACAGGGCTTCAGAATGAGCAGTTCTTC. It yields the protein CAIPTGLQNEQFF.

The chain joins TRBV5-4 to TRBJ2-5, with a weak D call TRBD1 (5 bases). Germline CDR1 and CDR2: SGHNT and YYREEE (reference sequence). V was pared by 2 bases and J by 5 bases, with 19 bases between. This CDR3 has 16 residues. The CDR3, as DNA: TGTGCCAGCAGCTTAGGTGGGGCAGTCATGGGGGAGACCCAGTACTTC. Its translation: CASSLGGAVMGETQYF.

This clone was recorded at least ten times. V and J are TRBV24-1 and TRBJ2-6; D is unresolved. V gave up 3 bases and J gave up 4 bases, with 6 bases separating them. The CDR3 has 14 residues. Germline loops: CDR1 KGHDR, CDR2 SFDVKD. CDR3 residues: CATSDPGGANVLTF. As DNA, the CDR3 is TGTGCCACCAGTGATCCGGGCGGGGCCAACGTCCTGACTTTC.

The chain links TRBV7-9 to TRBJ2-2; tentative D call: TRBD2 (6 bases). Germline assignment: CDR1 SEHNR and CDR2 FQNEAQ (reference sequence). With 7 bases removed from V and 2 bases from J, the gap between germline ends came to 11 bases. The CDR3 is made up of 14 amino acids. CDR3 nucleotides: TGTGCCAGCACCCGGGAGATAAACACCGGGGAGCTGTTTTTT. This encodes CASTREINTGELFF. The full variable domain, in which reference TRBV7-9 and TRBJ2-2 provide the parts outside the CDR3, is DTGVSQNPRHKITKRGQNVTFRCDPISEHNRLYWYRQTLGQGPEFLTYFQNEAQLEKSRLLSDRFSAERPKGSFSTLEIQRTEQGDSAMYLCASTREINTGELFFGEGSRLTVL.

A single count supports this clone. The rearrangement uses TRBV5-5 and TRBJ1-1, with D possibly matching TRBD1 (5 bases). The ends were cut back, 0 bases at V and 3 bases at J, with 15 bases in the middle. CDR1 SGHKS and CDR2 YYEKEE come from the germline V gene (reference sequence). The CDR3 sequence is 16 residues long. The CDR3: CASSLAAGRVDTEAFF. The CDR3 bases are TGTGCCAGCAGCTTGGCTGCTGGCAGGGTCGACACTGAAGCTTTCTTT.

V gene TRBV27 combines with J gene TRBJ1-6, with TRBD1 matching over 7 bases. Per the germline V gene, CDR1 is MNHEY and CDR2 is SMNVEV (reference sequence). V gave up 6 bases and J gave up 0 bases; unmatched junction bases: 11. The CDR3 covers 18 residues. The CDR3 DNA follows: TGTGCCAGCAGACTAAGGGGGGACAGAAGCTCCTATAATTCACCCCTCCACTTT. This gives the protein CASRLRGDRSSYNSPLHF.

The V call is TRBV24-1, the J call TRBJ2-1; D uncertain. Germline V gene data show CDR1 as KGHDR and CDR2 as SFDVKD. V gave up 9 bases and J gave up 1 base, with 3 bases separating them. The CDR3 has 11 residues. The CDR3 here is CATQSYNEQFF. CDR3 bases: TGTGCCACCCAGTCCTACAATGAGCAGTTCTTC.

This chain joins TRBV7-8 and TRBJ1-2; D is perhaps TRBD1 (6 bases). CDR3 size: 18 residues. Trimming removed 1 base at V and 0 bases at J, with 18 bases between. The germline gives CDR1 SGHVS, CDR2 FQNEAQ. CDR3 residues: CASSLGSGVSPSNYGYTF. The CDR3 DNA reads TGTGCCAGCAGCTTAGGATCAGGGGTTAGTCCCTCTAACTATGGCTACACCTTC. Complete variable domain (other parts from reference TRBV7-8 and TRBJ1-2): GAGVSQSPRYKVAKRGQDVALRCDPISGHVSLFWYQQALGQGPEFLTYFQNEAQLDKSGLPSDRFFAERPEGSVSTLKIQRTQQEDSAVYLCASSLGSGVSPSNYGYTFGSGTRLTVV.

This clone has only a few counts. The CDR3 sequence is CASSQAGTPGGRGELFF. The CDR3 DNA reads as TGTGCCAGCAGCCAGGCCGGGACACCCGGTGGACGCGGGGAGCTGTTTTTT. This chain links TRBV3-1 (or the pseudogene TRBV3-2) with TRBJ2-2; D may be TRBD1 (6 bases). V was clipped by 3 bases and J by 7 bases, with 21 bases between them. CDR3 length equals 17 residues. Germline V gene data show CDR1 as LGHDT and CDR2 as YNNKEL (reference sequence).

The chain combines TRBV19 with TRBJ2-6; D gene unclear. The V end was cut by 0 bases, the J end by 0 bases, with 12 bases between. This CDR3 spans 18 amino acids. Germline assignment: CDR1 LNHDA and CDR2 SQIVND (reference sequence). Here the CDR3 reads CASSIDAALVSGANVLTF. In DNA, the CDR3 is TGTGCCAGTAGTATAGATGCAGCGCTCGTCTCTGGGGCCAACGTCCTGACTTTC. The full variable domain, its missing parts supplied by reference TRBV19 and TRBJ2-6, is DGGITQSPKYLFRKEGQNVTLSCEQNLNHDAMYWYRQDPGQGLRLIYYSQIVNDFQKGDIAEGYSVSREKKESFPLTVTSAQKNPTAFYLCASSIDAALVSGANVLTFGAGSRLTVL.

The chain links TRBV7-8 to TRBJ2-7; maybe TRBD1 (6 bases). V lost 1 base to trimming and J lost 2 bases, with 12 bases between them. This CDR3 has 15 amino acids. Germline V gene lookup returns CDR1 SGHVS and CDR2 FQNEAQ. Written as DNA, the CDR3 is TGTGCCAGCAGCTTAGGGTGGGGGCCCACCTACGAGCAGTACTTC. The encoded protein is CASSLGWGPTYEQYF.

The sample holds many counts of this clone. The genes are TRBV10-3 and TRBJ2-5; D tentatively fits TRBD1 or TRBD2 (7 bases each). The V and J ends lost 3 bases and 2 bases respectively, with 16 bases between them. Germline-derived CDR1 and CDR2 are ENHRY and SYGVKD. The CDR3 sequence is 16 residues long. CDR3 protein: CAISDPGGRGQETQYF. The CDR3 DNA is TGTGCCATCAGTGACCCGGGGGGCAGGGGGCAAGAGACCCAGTACTTC.

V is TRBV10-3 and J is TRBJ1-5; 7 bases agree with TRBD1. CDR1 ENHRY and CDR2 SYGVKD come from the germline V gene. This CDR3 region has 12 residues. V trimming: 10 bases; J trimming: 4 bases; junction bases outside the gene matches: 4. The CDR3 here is CASGTDNQPQHF. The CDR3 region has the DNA TGTGCCAGCGGGACAGATAATCAGCCCCAGCATTTT.